This TCR beta chain is from a study of T cells in Graves' hyperthyroidism and ophthalmopathy. This clonotype was seen ten or more times. TCR beta CDR3 region amplification was performed from RNA transcripts. The TCR CDR3 was amplified in a first-round RT-PCR using the HTBI primer set. TCRdb reprocessed the multiplex PCR reads with MiXCR, giving one entry per CDR3 protein. The sample holds around 300,000 distinct CDR3 sequences, about 13% seen once. V trimming: 7 bases; J trimming: 7 bases; junction bases outside the gene matches: 10. The V gene's germline CDR1 is MDHEN and CDR2 SYDVKM. The CDR3 runs 14 residues.

The receptor was derived from a woman aged 40 to 50 with Graves' ophthalmopathy. The V and J genes are TRBV28 and TRBJ2-1, with 7 bases aligning to TRBD1. Specimen: blood. Here the CDR3 DNA reads TGTGCCAGCACCCACAGGGGATATCGGAATGAGCAGTTCTTC. It translates to CASTHRGYRNEQFF.